This T cell receptor beta chain appears in the sequencing data of a study of post-analysis software for immune sequencing data. Study details: Patients with relapsing-remitting, secondary progressive and progressive-relapsing multiple sclerosis courses were all represented. Study results and caveats: In patients, a few TRBV segments were more frequent than in controls, with TRBV5-6, TRBV5-1 and TRBV20-1 among them.

Trimming removed 5 bases from V and 1 base from J, with 12 bases in between. CDR1 is LGHNT and CDR2 is FRNRAP in the germline V gene. CDR3 length equals 15 residues. The sample holds a few counts of this clonotype. Its antigen is unknown. Unique molecular identifiers featured in each of the TCR beta cDNA libraries. T cells, roughly 0.95 to 10 million of them, yielded roughly 470,000 cDNA molecules. TCRdb redid the calling of the PCR reads with MiXCR, one entry per CDR3 protein. The sample lists roughly 400,000 distinct CDR3 sequences; more than 30% were seen once. This TCR was sampled from a girl aged 2-10 years with multiple sclerosis. Sequencing was done on a sample of blood. The genes are TRBV12-5 and TRBJ1-5, with D possibly TRBD1 on 5 matching bases. CDR3 in amino acids: CASGDAGGSNQPQHF. CDR3 DNA sequence: TGTGCTAGTGGTGACGCGGGGGGGAGCAATCAGCCCCAGCATTTT.